The 11 T cell receptor beta chains below come from one sample, sequenced in a study of T cell clusters in autoimmune cytopenias. TRB amplification used approximately 250 ng of peripheral blood genomic DNA. TRB was amplified by touch-down multiplex PCR, primer pools A and B combined. TCRdb re-called the multiplex PCR reads; one entry per CDR3 protein, DNA not given. This table lists 6,000 to 6,500 distinct CDR3 sequences. These sequences were also reported in another study, on T cell repertoires in aging, cancer and after chemotherapy.

The source material was peripheral blood. These TCRs come from a human donor in good health.

J is TRBJ1-6 and V is TRBV6-5; TCRdb's D call of TRBD1 is untestable without DNA. This CDR3 is 13 amino acids long. CDR1 and CDR2 from the germline V gene are MNHEY and SVGAGI. This CDR3 is CASSRQPGSPLHF.

This sequence joins TRBV6-5 and TRBJ1-6; TCRdb's D call of TRBD1 is untestable without DNA. The CDR3 runs 13 residues. Per germline, CDR1 MNHEY and CDR2 SVGAGI. CDR3 amino acids: CGVRGVGNSPLHF.

This clonotype ranks as medium-sized (0.01 to 0.1%) in terms of frequency. The CDR3 reads CASSMDPGLITSGNTIYF. The gene calls are TRBV19 and TRBJ1-3; there is no DNA to check the TCRdb D call of TRBD1. This CDR3 is built from 18 residues. In germline, CDR1 is LNHDA, CDR2 SQIVND (reference sequence).

The gene calls are TRBV19 and TRBJ1-1; TCRdb outputs TRBD1, but without DNA this stays unchecked. Germline V lookup: CDR1 LNHDA, CDR2 SQIVND (reference sequence). The CDR3 has 12 amino acids. CDR3 in amino acids: CASNRGATEAFF.

The chain couples TRBV13 to TRBJ1-6. Germline lookup yields CDR1 PRHDT and CDR2 FYEKMQ (reference sequence). The CDR3 sequence is 17 residues long. CDR3 in amino acids: CASSTSDRTSYNSPLHF.

Considering frequency, this clonotype is medium-sized. The chain links TRBV11-3 to TRBJ1-4; TCRdb names TRBD1, which stays unverified in the absence of DNA. The V gene's germline CDR1 is SGHNT and CDR2 YENEEA. The CDR3 is made up of 14 amino acids. CDR3 protein: CASMMTGANEKLFF.

The chain employs TRBV6-6 and TRBJ2-1; the TRBD1 assignment by TCRdb is unverifiable without DNA. Germline V gene data show CDR1 as MNHNY and CDR2 as SVGAGI (reference sequence). The CDR3 totals 13 residues. CDR3 protein: CASNAGQHNEQFF.

The genes are TRBV13 and TRBJ2-7; as DNA is missing, the TRBD1 call by TCRdb cannot be tested. The CDR3 length is 15 residues. In germline, CDR1 is PRHDT, CDR2 FYEKMQ (reference sequence). CDR3 loop: CASSLGSGGSYEQYF. Variable domain in full (rest from reference TRBV13 and TRBJ2-7): AAGVIQSPRHLIKEKRETATLKCYPIPRHDTVYWYQQGPGQDPQFLISFYEKMQSDKGSIPDRFSAQQFSDYHSELNMSSLELGDSALYFCASSLGSGGSYEQYFGPGTRLTVT.

The V and J genes are TRBV6-1 and TRBJ1-2; TCRdb outputs TRBD1, but without DNA this stays unchecked. Germline V gene data show CDR1 as MNHNS and CDR2 as SASEGT. The CDR3 contains 15 residues. The CDR3 protein is CASSESWITLGGYTF.

This clonotype is deemed medium-sized by its frequency. The rearrangement links TRBV18 to TRBJ2-3. CDR3 length equals 14 residues. Per germline, CDR1 KGHSH and CDR2 LQKENI. The CDR3 reads CASSPVIATDTQYF.

This clonotype shows up as medium-sized by frequency. The chain carries TRBV5-6 and TRBJ1-5. This CDR3 comprises 15 residues. Germline V gene data show CDR1 as SGHDT and CDR2 as YYEEEE. CDR3 in amino acids: CASSNTGRGNQPQHF. Based on the CDR3 plus reference TRBV5-6 and TRBJ1-5, the full variable domain is DAGVTQSPTHLIKTRGQQVTLRCSPKSGHDTVSWYQQALGQGPQFIFQYYEEEERQRGNFPDRFSGHQFPNYSSELNVNALLLGDSALYLCASSNTGRGNQPQHFGDGTRLSIL.